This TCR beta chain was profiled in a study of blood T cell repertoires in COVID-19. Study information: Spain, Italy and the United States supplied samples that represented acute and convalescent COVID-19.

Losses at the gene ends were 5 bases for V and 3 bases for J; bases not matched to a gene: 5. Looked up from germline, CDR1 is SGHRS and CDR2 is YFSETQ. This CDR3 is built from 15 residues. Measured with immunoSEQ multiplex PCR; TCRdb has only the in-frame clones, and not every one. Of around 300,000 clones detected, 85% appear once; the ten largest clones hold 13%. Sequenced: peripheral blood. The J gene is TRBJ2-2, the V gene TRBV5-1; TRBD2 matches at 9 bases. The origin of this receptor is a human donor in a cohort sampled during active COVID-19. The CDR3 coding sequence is TGCGCCAGCAGTCGGATAGCGGGAGACACCGGGGAGCTGTTTTTT. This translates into CASSRIAGDTGELFF.